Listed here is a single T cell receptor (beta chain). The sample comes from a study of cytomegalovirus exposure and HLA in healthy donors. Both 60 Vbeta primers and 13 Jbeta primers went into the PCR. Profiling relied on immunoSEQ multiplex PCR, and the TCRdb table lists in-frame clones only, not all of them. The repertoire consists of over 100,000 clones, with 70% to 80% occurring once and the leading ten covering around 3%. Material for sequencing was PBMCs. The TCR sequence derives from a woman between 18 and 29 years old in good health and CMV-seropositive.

The CDR3 sequence: CASLATSGRPQGEQYF. The DNA of the CDR3 is TGTGCCAGCCTTGCGACTAGCGGGAGGCCCCAGGGAGAGCAGTACTTC. J is TRBJ2-7 and V is TRBV6-6; 13 bases are a match to TRBD2. V shed 8 bases and J 7 bases; nucleotides not matched to a gene: 14. The CDR3 sequence is 16 residues long. Germline V CDR1 and CDR2: MNHNY, SVGAGI (reference sequence).